What follows are 28 T cell receptor beta chains derived from one specimen sequenced in a study of T cells in localized non-small cell lung cancer. Assay: immunoSEQ multiplex PCR; the TCRdb copy retains only in-frame clones and omits some. The data show about 12,000 clones, around four fifths seen once. The source was peripheral blood, collected before any cancer treatment. The source is a male donor at least 60 years old with stage I squamous cell lung carcinoma.

V usage is TRBV4-1 and J usage is TRBJ2-4, with D possibly matching TRBD2 (7 bases). Germline-derived CDR1 and CDR2 are MGHRA and YSYEKL. Trimming shortened V by 0 bases and J by 11 bases, and 14 bases separated the two germline ends. The CDR3 runs to 14 residues. CDR3 DNA: TGCGCCAGCAGCCAAGATTCGGGGGCGGGGGTTCAGTACTTC. It specifies CASSQDSGAGVQYF.

The V and J genes are TRBV5-1 and TRBJ1-1; no firm D call. The germline gives CDR1 SGHRS, CDR2 YFSETQ. The CDR3 spans 14 residues. Deletions cut 4 bases from V and 5 bases from J, with 15 bases between. The CDR3 is CASSPGLLGTEAFF. The CDR3 DNA follows: TGCGCCAGCAGCCCAGGCCTCTTGGGGACTGAAGCTTTCTTT.

This clone has just a few counts. The chain carries TRBV29-1 and TRBJ1-2; D possibly corresponds to TRBD1 (5 bases). V lost 4 bases to trimming and J lost 2 bases, with 23 bases between them. CDR1 is SQVTM and CDR2 is ANQGSEA in the germline V gene. This CDR3 is 17 amino acids long. The CDR3 sequence is CSVGSLRGMATNYGYTF. DNA of the CDR3: TGCAGCGTTGGCAGCCTCCGGGGCATGGCCACAAACTATGGCTACACCTTC.

The chain is built from TRBV7-9 and TRBJ2-4; weak D call: TRBD1 (5 bases). This CDR3 has 15 residues. Germline V gene data show CDR1 as SEHNR and CDR2 as FQNEAQ (reference sequence). V was shortened by 1 base and J by 3 bases, with 10 bases between the two germline ends. CDR3 amino acids: CASSLGSGHKNIQYF. The CDR3 DNA sequence: TGTGCCAGCAGCTTAGGGTCAGGACACAAAAACATTCAGTACTTC.

The rearrangement links TRBV7-9 to TRBJ1-2, with 7 nucleotides matching TRBD1. Trimming at V came to 5 bases and at J to 7 bases, leaving 10 bases not matched to a gene. Germline loops: CDR1 SEHNR, CDR2 FQNEAQ (reference sequence). This CDR3 comprises 14 residues. The CDR3 bases are TGTGCCAGCAGCCGACCAACGACAGGGTCTGGCTACACCTTC. Translation gives CASSRPTTGSGYTF.

The gene calls are TRBV6-1 and TRBJ2-5; D is unresolved. The CDR3 has 14 amino acids. CDR1 MNHNS and CDR2 SASEGT come from the germline V gene. The V gene lost 4 bases and the J gene lost 9 bases, with 18 bases spanning the gap. The CDR3 DNA is TGTGCCAGCAGTGGTCGAGGAGCGCTTGTATCCCAGTACTTC. Protein product: CASSGRGALVSQYF.

The chain has TRBV6-1 and TRBJ2-5; the D gene is possibly TRBD2 (6 bases). This CDR3 is 18 amino acids long. In germline, CDR1 is MNHNS, CDR2 SASEGT. The V end was cut by 3 bases, the J end by 4 bases, with 24 bases between. CDR3 residues: CASSEGLSGSGGIETQYF. In DNA, the CDR3 is TGTGCCAGCAGTGAGGGACTCTCTGGATCTGGGGGGATAGAGACCCAGTACTTC.

J is TRBJ2-6 and V is TRBV27; tentatively, D is TRBD2 (7 bases). Trimming took off 6 bases at V and 2 bases at J, with 23 bases between the two ends. This CDR3 comprises 19 residues. In germline, CDR1 is MNHEY, CDR2 SMNVEV (reference sequence). CDR3 sequence reads: CASSDRRGGIITGANVLTF. CDR3 sequence (DNA): TGTGCCAGCAGCGACCGTAGGGGGGGAATAATAACTGGGGCCAACGTCCTGACTTTC.

The chain couples TRBV15 to TRBJ2-7, with TRBD2 matching 7 bases. The CDR3 covers 18 residues. Germline V gene lookup returns CDR1 LNHNV and CDR2 YYDKDF (reference sequence). V was pared by 0 bases and J by 0 bases, with 11 bases of the junction left unmatched. In nucleotides, the CDR3 is TGTGCCACCAGCAGAGATTGGGTCGGGCGGGGGAACTCCTACGAGCAGTACTTC. This translates into CATSRDWVGRGNSYEQYF.

The chain is built from TRBV14 and TRBJ2-2, with no clear D. V lost 0 bases and J 7 bases, leaving 3 bases between the germline ends. Germline lookup yields CDR1 SGHDN and CDR2 FVKESK. This CDR3 contains 12 residues. In DNA form, the CDR3 reads TGTGCCAGCAGCCAAGAGCACGGGGAGCTGTTTTTT. Its translation: CASSQEHGELFF.

J is TRBJ2-7 and V is TRBV7-9; no clear D. Germline lookup yields CDR1 SEHNR and CDR2 FQNEAQ (reference sequence). The CDR3 has 13 residues. V was clipped by 8 bases and J by 0 bases, with 11 bases between them. This CDR3 is CASVGLFSYEQYF. The DNA for the CDR3 is TGTGCCAGCGTAGGCCTTTTCTCCTACGAGCAGTACTTC.

The chain joins TRBV6-1 to TRBJ2-3; weak D call: TRBD1 (5 bases). Trimming shortened V by 8 bases and J by 5 bases, and 14 bases separated the two germline ends. Germline CDR1 reads MNHNS; CDR2 reads SASEGT. CDR3 length: 13 amino acids. The CDR3 region is CASGSREQDTQYF. CDR3 nucleotide sequence: TGTGCCAGCGGTAGCAGGGAACAAGATACGCAGTATTTT.

The genes are TRBV19 and TRBJ1-4, with D perhaps matching TRBD1 (5 bases). This CDR3 spans 13 amino acids. Germline CDR1 reads LNHDA; CDR2 reads SQIVND (reference sequence). V was cut by 4 bases and J by 6 bases, with 9 bases left in between. The CDR3 sequence is CASSRDRHEKLFF. In DNA form, the CDR3 reads TGTGCCAGTAGTAGGGACCGGCATGAAAAACTGTTTTTT.

The chain is built from TRBV10-3 and TRBJ2-7; D tentatively reads TRBD1 or TRBD2 (5 bases each). Trimming left V 3 bases short and J 0 bases short, with 15 bases between. The CDR3 spans 16 residues. CDR1 ENHRY and CDR2 SYGVKD come from the germline V gene. CDR3 bases: TGTGCCATCAGTGAATCGGGGCAGATCAGCTCCTACGAGCAGTACTTC. Its protein product is CAISESGQISSYEQYF.

This rearrangement joins TRBV5-1 to TRBJ2-7, with TRBD1 as a possible D gene (5 bases). Deletions cut 4 bases from V and 1 base from J, with 12 bases between. Germline assignment: CDR1 SGHRS and CDR2 YFSETQ. The CDR3 extends over 14 amino acids. CDR3 region: CASSRDRRSYEQYF. The CDR3 bases are TGCGCCAGCAGCCGAGACAGACGTTCCTACGAGCAGTACTTC.

The CDR3 loop is CAISERGQGAGNTIYF. DNA for the CDR3: TGTGCCATCAGTGAAAGGGGACAGGGCGCTGGAAACACCATATATTTT. This sequence joins TRBV10-3 and TRBJ1-3; the match to TRBD1 covers 9 bases. Germline CDR1 is ENHRY and CDR2 is SYGVKD. The CDR3 loop spans 16 amino acids. V was pared by 3 bases and J by 2 bases, with 5 bases of the junction left unmatched.

This clone is a singleton in its sample. The chain couples TRBV5-4 to TRBJ2-1; D uncertain. This CDR3 contains 14 residues. Trimming stripped 7 bases from V and 12 bases from J, with 23 bases between. CDR1 SGHNT and CDR2 YYREEE come from the germline V gene (reference sequence). The CDR3, as DNA: TGTGCCAGCCGCTCCTGGAAGGAATTTAGTGGGCAGTTCTTC. This sequence encodes CASRSWKEFSGQFF.

The CDR3 bases are TGTGCCAGCTCACCAGAGACAGGGGCGAAAACTGAAGCTTTCTTT. Translated, it gives CASSPETGAKTEAFF. This chain links TRBV18 with TRBJ1-1, with TRBD1 identical over 8 bases. The ends lost 2 bases at V and 5 bases at J; junction bases unmatched: 7. Germline loops: CDR1 KGHSH, CDR2 LQKENI. CDR3 length: 15 residues.

V usage is TRBV4-1 and J usage is TRBJ2-3, with D possibly matching TRBD2 (5 bases). Trimming took 0 bases from V and 1 from J, leaving 11 bases between them. This CDR3 spans 16 amino acids. The germline V gene encodes CDR1 MGHRA and CDR2 YSYEKL. In nucleotides, the CDR3 is TGCGCCAGCAGCCAAGAGTTTAGCGCACGCACAGATACGCAGTATTTT. Its translation is CASSQEFSARTDTQYF.

This chain links TRBV4-2 with TRBJ2-7; TRBD2 matches at 8 bases. The CDR3 is 17 amino acids. V gave up 1 base and J gave up 2 bases; unmatched junction bases: 10. Germline V gives CDR1 LGHNA, CDR2 YNFKEQ. CDR3 DNA sequence: TGTGCCAGCAGCCAAGTGGGAAGCGGGAGCTTGGCCTACGAGCAGTACTTC. This encodes CASSQVGSGSLAYEQYF.

The chain is built from TRBV19 and TRBJ2-1; D perhaps matches TRBD1 (6 bases). CDR1 is LNHDA, CDR2 SQIVND, per germline (reference sequence). CDR3 length: 11 amino acids. V lost 4 bases, J lost 14 bases, and 12 bases lay in between. CDR3 sequence (DNA): TGTGCCAGTAGTAACAGGGAGAGGGAGTTCTTC. Translated, it gives CASSNREREFF.

V and J are TRBV19 and TRBJ2-1; no clear D. Trimming removed 4 bases at V and 2 bases at J, with 0 bases between. Germline lookup yields CDR1 LNHDA and CDR2 SQIVND (reference sequence). This CDR3 spans 11 amino acids. CDR3 in amino acids: CASSTYNEQFF. CDR3 nucleotides: TGTGCCAGTAGTACCTACAATGAGCAGTTCTTC.

CDR3 protein: CSVRGGNSNQPQHF. The CDR3 region has the DNA TGCAGCGTTCGGGGGGGAAATAGCAATCAGCCCCAGCATTTT. The J gene is TRBJ1-5, the V gene TRBV29-1; weak D call: TRBD1 (5 bases). The CDR3 extends over 14 amino acids. Trimming pared 5 bases from V and 0 bases from J, leaving 11 bases between. Germline V lookup: CDR1 SQVTM, CDR2 ANQGSEA.

The rearrangement uses TRBV5-1 and TRBJ1-3, with a weak D call TRBD1 (5 bases). CDR3 size: 15 residues. The V end lost 1 base, the J end lost 3 bases, and 11 bases lay between the germline ends. Germline V gives CDR1 SGHRS, CDR2 YFSETQ. Written as DNA, the CDR3 is TGCGCCAGCAGCTTGACGCAGGGCGTTGGAAACACCATATATTTT. This gives the protein CASSLTQGVGNTIYF.

This clone was counted once. The genes are TRBV28 and TRBJ2-7; D possibly uses TRBD1 or TRBD2 (5 bases each). Germline CDR1 and CDR2: MDHEN and SYDVKM. The CDR3 contains 13 residues. The V end lost 8 bases, the J end lost 2 bases, and 13 bases lay between the germline ends. CDR3 residues: CASRRGSAYEQYF. The CDR3 DNA sequence: TGTGCCAGCCGTCGGGGCAGTGCCTACGAGCAGTACTTC.

V is TRBV7-5 and J is TRBJ1-1; TRBD1 reflects the table's D call only, with no check against the DNA. TRBV7-5 is a documented pseudogene. The CDR3 covers 13 residues. CDR3 nucleotides: TGTGTCAGAAGTCTTAACAGGGGAGGTCCGGCTTTCTTT. Translated, it gives CVRSLNRGGPAFF.

To note about this clone: Other DNA sequences in the same sample also yield this CDR3. The CDR3 reads CASSLGSPAYEQYF. CDR3 nucleotides: TGCGCCAGCAGCTTGGGGTCGCCCGCCTACGAGCAGTACTTC. The chain is built from TRBV5-1 and TRBJ2-7; D gene ambiguous. CDR3 length: 14 residues. Trimming pared 0 bases from V and 2 bases from J, leaving 9 bases between. Germline assignment: CDR1 SGHRS and CDR2 YFSETQ. Full variable domain (rest looked up from reference TRBV5-1 and TRBJ2-7): KAGVTQTPRYLIKTRGQQVTLSCSPISGHRSVSWYQQTPGQGLQFLFEYFSETQRNKGNFPGRFSGRQFSNSRSEMNVSTLELGDSALYLCASSLGSPAYEQYFGPGTRLTVT.

This chain connects TRBV19 to TRBJ2-4, with no clear D. The CDR3 spans 17 residues. The V end lost 3 bases, the J end lost 3 bases, and 18 bases lay between the germline ends. CDR1 is LNHDA and CDR2 is SQIVND in the germline V gene (reference sequence). The CDR3 spells CASSILPTYQDKNIQYF. The CDR3 DNA reads TGTGCCAGTAGTATCTTACCAACCTACCAAGACAAAAACATTCAGTACTTC.